These 11 T cell receptor beta chains were all obtained from the same sample, sequenced in a study of technical replicates of blood from a few donors. Using immunoSEQ multiplex PCR, the repertoire was profiled, and TCRdb retains in-frame clones only, with some absent. The sample comprises under 90,000 clones, around 92% of which are singletons, and roughly 0.25% rests with the top ten. Material: T cells isolated from PBMCs. These TCRs come from a human donor in good health.

The rearrangement links TRBV27 to TRBJ1-2; tentative D call: TRBD1 (6 bases). Germline CDR1 is MNHEY and CDR2 is SMNVEV (reference sequence). CDR3 length: 14 amino acids. Trimming took 6 bases from V and 8 from J, leaving 19 bases between them. This CDR3 is CASSLRGSIRGYTF. CDR3 nucleotide sequence: TGTGCCAGCAGCCTCAGGGGATCCATAAGGGGCTACACCTTC.

The rearrangement joins TRBV7-8 to TRBJ1-3; TRBD1 matches 8 bases. There are 16 residues in the CDR3. After removal of 3 bases from V and 8 bases from J, the junction contained 12 bases not matched to a gene. CDR1 SGHVS and CDR2 FQNEAQ come from the germline V gene. CDR3 amino acids: CASSFLSDRVRDTIYF. The CDR3 coding sequence is TGTGCCAGCAGCTTTTTGTCGGACAGGGTACGAGACACCATATATTTT. Filled out from reference TRBV7-8 and TRBJ1-3, the complete variable domain reads GAGVSQSPRYKVAKRGQDVALRCDPISGHVSLFWYQQALGQGPEFLTYFQNEAQLDKSGLPSDRFFAERPEGSVSTLKIQRTQQEDSAVYLCASSFLSDRVRDTIYFGEGSWLTVV.

This clone was detected a few times. This chain connects TRBV7-9 to TRBJ1-1, with D maybe TRBD1 (6 bases). V lost 5 bases and J 0 bases, leaving 13 bases between the germline ends. Germline V CDR1 and CDR2: SEHNR, FQNEAQ (reference sequence). The CDR3 totals 15 residues. CDR3: CASSPKGHMNTEAFF. The CDR3 DNA reads as TGTGCCAGCAGCCCAAAGGGACATATGAACACTGAAGCTTTCTTT.

The chain is built from TRBV5-4 and TRBJ2-2, with D possibly matching TRBD1 (6 bases). CDR1 and CDR2 from the germline V gene are SGHNT and YYREEE (reference sequence). V dropped 4 bases and J dropped 11 bases, with 21 bases sitting between them. This CDR3 is 15 amino acids long. The CDR3, as DNA: TGTGCCAGCAGCACAGGGTCCCCTCAATACGGAGAGCTGTTTTTT. It specifies CASSTGSPQYGELFF.

V is TRBV2 and J is TRBJ1-2, with 8 bases lining up with TRBD1. V shed 6 bases, J shed 4 bases, and the junction held 4 bases outside the gene matches. The germline gives CDR1 SNHLY, CDR2 FYNNEI. The CDR3 is made up of 13 amino acids. The CDR3 here is CASRVGTGYGYTF. The DNA for the CDR3 is TGTGCCAGCAGGGTAGGGACAGGCTATGGCTACACCTTC.

V gene TRBV4-1 combines with J gene TRBJ2-5, with a weak D call TRBD1 (5 bases). Germline V lookup: CDR1 MGHRA, CDR2 YSYEKL. The CDR3 runs 15 residues. Trimming stripped 0 bases from V and 5 bases from J, with 13 bases between. This chain's CDR3 is CASSQDRGRAETQYF. The CDR3 region has the DNA TGCGCCAGCAGCCAAGATAGAGGCAGGGCGGAGACCCAGTACTTC.

This rearrangement joins TRBV7-9 to TRBJ2-7; 11 positions agree with TRBD2. The CDR3 has 16 residues. CDR1 SEHNR and CDR2 FQNEAQ come from the germline V gene (reference sequence). Trimming removed 4 bases from V and 6 bases from J; junction bases left unmatched: 11. CDR3 residues: CASSSPETSGEAEQYF. Written as DNA, the CDR3 is TGTGCCAGCAGCTCACCCGAGACTAGCGGGGAGGCCGAGCAGTACTTC.

The chain joins TRBV12-5 to TRBJ2-5, with D maybe TRBD2 (5 bases). The germline V gene encodes CDR1 LGHNT and CDR2 FRNRAP. This CDR3 region has 13 residues. The ends were cut back, 2 bases at V and 5 bases at J, with 9 bases in the middle. CDR3 in DNA: TGTGCTAGTGGTTTGATGGAGGAGGAGACCCAGTACTTC. Translation gives CASGLMEEETQYF. The whole variable domain, filled in from reference TRBV12-5 and TRBJ2-5, reads DARVTQTPRHKVTEMGQEVTMRCQPILGHNTVFWYRQTMMQGLELLAYFRNRAPLDDSGMPKDRFSAEMPDATLATLKIQPSEPRDSAVYFCASGLMEEETQYFGPGTRLLVL.

This sequence joins TRBV29-1 and TRBJ2-1, with D possibly being TRBD2 (6 bases). The CDR3 covers 14 residues. The V end was cut by 3 bases, the J end by 7 bases, with 16 bases between. Germline values: CDR1 SQVTM, CDR2 ANQGSEA. The CDR3 here is CSVEVKGRPNEQFF. DNA for the CDR3: TGCAGCGTTGAGGTAAAGGGGAGGCCAAATGAGCAGTTCTTC.

This clone was counted a single time. The chain is built from TRBV5-1 and TRBJ1-5; no clear D. The CDR3 totals 13 residues. Trimming left V 2 bases short and J 4 bases short, with 7 bases between. CDR1 and CDR2 from the germline V gene are SGHRS and YFSETQ. Written as DNA, the CDR3 is TGCGCCAGCAGCTTAAGAGGGAATCAGCCCCAGCATTTT. This sequence encodes CASSLRGNQPQHF.

This clone was seen a few times. This chain uses TRBV27 with TRBJ2-7; 8 bases are a match to TRBD1. Germline values: CDR1 MNHEY, CDR2 SMNVEV (reference sequence). Germline trimming cut 6 bases from V and 1 base from J; bases unmatched to any gene: 2. The CDR3 is 13 residues long. The CDR3 DNA reads as TGTGCCAGCAGCAGGGACAGGTCCTACGAGCAGTACTTC. Encoded protein: CASSRDRSYEQYF.